This is a list of T cell receptor beta chains from one sample in a study of T cells after posttransplantation cyclophosphamide. The data were produced by immunoSEQ multiplex PCR, yet TCRdb's version contains in-frame clones alone and is incomplete. The profile shows about 15,000 clones, around 94% of them singletons. This specimen was CD4+ T cells sorted from blood, taken after allogeneic stem cell transplant with posttransplant cyclophosphamide. The receptor set was obtained from a male patient in his sixties or seventies who received an allogeneic stem cell transplant from a related donor and was CMV-positive. Some T cells here may be from the graft donor. CDR3s include the opening cysteine and the closing phenylalanine or tryptophan. The order of the fields is V gene, J gene, D gene, clone size, CDR3 protein, CDR3 DNA. D genes are given only for firm matches. Where a row states a size, it is once, few, many or the class of an expanded clone; other rows omit it.

V: TRBV27
J: TRBJ1-6
D: TRBD1
size: NA
CDR3: CASTFQGATDSPLHF
DNA: TGTGCCAGCACCTTCCAGGGGGCAACGGATTCACCCCTCCACTTT

V: TRBV5-5
J: TRBJ2-3
D: TRBD1
size: NA
CDR3: CASLDRSGTDTQYF
DNA: TGTGCCAGCTTGGACAGGTCGGGCACAGATACGCAGTATTTT

V: TRBV7-9
J: TRBJ2-3
D: NA
size: NA
CDR3: CASSLDQGPTDTQYF
DNA: TGTGCCAGCAGCTTAGATCAGGGGCCCACAGATACGCAGTATTTT

V: TRBV19
J: TRBJ2-7
D: TRBD1
size: NA
CDR3: CASHSQGATEQYF
DNA: TGTGCCAGTCATTCTCAGGGGGCCACGGAGCAGTACTTC

V: TRBV7-8
J: TRBJ2-4
D: NA
size: NA
CDR3: CASSSTEEDIQYF
DNA: TGTGCCAGCAGCTCGACCGAAGAGGACATTCAGTACTTC

V: TRBV7-3
J: TRBJ2-1
D: TRBD2
size: NA
CDR3: CASSPGLAGTNREQFF
DNA: TGTGCCAGCAGCCCGGGACTAGCGGGGACTAATCGGGAGCAGTTCTTC

V: TRBV29-1
J: TRBJ2-5
D: TRBD1
size: once
CDR3: CSFAGTGGQETQYF
DNA: TGCAGCTTCGCCGGGACAGGGGGCCAAGAGACCCAGTACTTC

V: TRBV13
J: TRBJ1-3
D: TRBD1
size: few
CDR3: CASSRQGGNTIYF
DNA: TGTGCCAGCAGCCGACAGGGAGGAAACACCATATATTTT

V: TRBV5-6
J: TRBJ1-2
D: NA
size: NA
CDR3: CASSLDLDSSGGYTF
DNA: TGTGCCAGCAGCTTGGACCTTGACAGCTCCGGGGGCTACACCTTC

V: TRBV5-5
J: TRBJ2-3
D: TRBD2
size: NA
CDR3: CASSLGIGSGGTDTQYF
DNA: TGTGCCAGCAGCTTGGGAATCGGTAGCGGGGGCACAGATACGCAGTATTTT

V: TRBV10-3
J: TRBJ2-3
D: TRBD2
size: NA
CDR3: CAIRSGLAGSSTDTQYF
DNA: TGTGCCATCAGATCGGGACTAGCGGGGTCTAGCACAGATACGCAGTATTTT

V: TRBV9
J: TRBJ1-2
D: TRBD1
size: NA
CDR3: CASSVDPVGTESYGYTF
DNA: TGTGCCAGCAGCGTAGACCCCGTCGGGACAGAGTCTTATGGCTACACCTTC

V: TRBV7-2
J: TRBJ1-3
D: NA
size: NA
CDR3: CASSPRGTPGNTIYF
DNA: TGTGCCAGCAGCCCGAGGGGGACACCTGGAAACACCATATATTTT

V: TRBV7-2
J: TRBJ1-6
D: TRBD1
size: NA
CDR3: CASSVRGQGSYNSPLHF
DNA: TGTGCCAGCAGCGTGAGGGGACAGGGATCGTATAATTCACCCCTCCACTTT

V: TRBV6-6
J: TRBJ1-1
D: TRBD1
size: NA
CDR3: CASSLGTGWTEAFF
DNA: TGTGCCAGCAGCCTTGGGACAGGGTGGACTGAAGCTTTCTTT

V: TRBV7-2
J: TRBJ1-4
D: NA
size: NA
CDR3: CASSFGSSTNEKLFF
DNA: TGTGCCAGCAGCTTTGGCAGTTCAACTAATGAAAAACTGTTTTTT

V: TRBV28
J: TRBJ1-3
D: TRBD1
size: NA
CDR3: CASTFRTGNTIYF
DNA: TGTGCCAGCACCTTCCGGACAGGGAACACCATATATTTT